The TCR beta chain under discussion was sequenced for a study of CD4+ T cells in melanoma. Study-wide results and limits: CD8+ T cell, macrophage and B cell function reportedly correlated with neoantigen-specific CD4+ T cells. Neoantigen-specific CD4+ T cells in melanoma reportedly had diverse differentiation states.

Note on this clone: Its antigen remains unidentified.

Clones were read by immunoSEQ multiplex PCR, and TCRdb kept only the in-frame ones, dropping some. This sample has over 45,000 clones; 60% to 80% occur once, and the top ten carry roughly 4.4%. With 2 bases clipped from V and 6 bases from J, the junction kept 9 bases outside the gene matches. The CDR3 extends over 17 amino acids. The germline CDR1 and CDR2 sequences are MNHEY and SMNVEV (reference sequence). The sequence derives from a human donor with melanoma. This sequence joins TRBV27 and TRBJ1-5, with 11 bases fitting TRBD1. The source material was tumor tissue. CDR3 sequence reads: CASSLGGGTGGIQPQHF. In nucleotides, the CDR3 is TGTGCCAGCAGTTTAGGCGGGGGGACAGGGGGGATTCAGCCCCAGCATTTT.